This TCR beta chain was obtained from a study of T cells in Graves' hyperthyroidism and ophthalmopathy. Study conclusions and caveats: Most thyroid clonotypes expanded above 0.001 were also detected in blood.

CDR1 is MGHDK and CDR2 is SYGVNS in the germline V gene. The CDR3 contains 16 residues. Trimming shortened V by 2 bases and J by 5 bases, and 18 bases separated the two germline ends. TCR beta CDR3 regions were amplified from RNA. The primer set for the first-round RT-PCR of the TCR CDR3 was HTBI. TCRdb re-called the multiplex PCR reads with MiXCR, one entry per CDR3 protein. Found here are roughly 500,000 distinct CDR3 sequences, about 46% of them singletons; the top ten hold about two fifths. For this clonotype: No antigen is known for it.

The material sequenced was peripheral blood or thyroid tissue (not recorded which). This TCR was recovered from an adult woman with Graves' disease, either hyperthyroidism or ophthalmopathy (not recorded which). The chain links TRBV25-1 to TRBJ1-2; D possibly corresponds to TRBD1 (6 bases). CDR3 loop: CASSEPLRTGPYGYTF. The CDR3 region has the DNA TGTGCCAGCAGTGAACCCCTCCGCACAGGGCCTTATGGCTACACCTTC.